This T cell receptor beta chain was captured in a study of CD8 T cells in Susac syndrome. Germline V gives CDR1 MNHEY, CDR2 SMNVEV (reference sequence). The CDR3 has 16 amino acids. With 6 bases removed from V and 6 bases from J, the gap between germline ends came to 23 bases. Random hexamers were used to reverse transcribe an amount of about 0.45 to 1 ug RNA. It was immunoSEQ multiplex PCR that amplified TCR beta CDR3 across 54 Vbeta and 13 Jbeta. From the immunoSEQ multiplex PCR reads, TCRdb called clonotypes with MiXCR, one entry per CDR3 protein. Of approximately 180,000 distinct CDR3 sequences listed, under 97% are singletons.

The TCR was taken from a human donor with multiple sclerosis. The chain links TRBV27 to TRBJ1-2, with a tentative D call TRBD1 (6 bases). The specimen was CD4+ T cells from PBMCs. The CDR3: CASSPVRTEEGNGYTF. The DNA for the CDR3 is TGTGCCAGCAGCCCGGTTCGGACAGAAGAGGGAAATGGCTACACCTTC.